Only one count was recorded for the clone carrying this T cell receptor (beta chain). The entry originates in a study of blood T cell repertoires in COVID-19. As for the study in general: T cells, B-cell-depleted T cells, or PBMCs supplied cDNA or gDNA.

The ends were cut back, 1 base at V and 6 bases at J, with 12 bases in the middle. In germline, CDR1 is SEHNR, CDR2 FQNEAQ (reference sequence). The CDR3 runs 15 residues. Original handling: The assay estimated nucleated cells by amplifying reference gene primers. Some clones are missing from TCRdb's copy, which holds only in-frame ones; the method was immunoSEQ multiplex PCR. V and J calls and clone size come straight from that table; D and trimming were deduced from the DNA. The data show about 48,000 clones, with 90% seen just once and under 6.5% held by the top ten. Sequenced input: peripheral blood. V usage is TRBV7-9 and J usage is TRBJ2-2, with a weak D call TRBD1 (7 bases). This TCR was recovered from a man in his 70s with acute or convalescent COVID-19. The CDR3 reads CASSLDGRGAGELFF. Written as DNA, the CDR3 is TGTGCCAGCAGCTTAGATGGCAGGGGGGCCGGGGAGCTGTTTTTT.